The present entry profiles one T cell receptor beta chain with its context. This is likely a read error, given that the CDR3 carries no conserved phenylalanine or tryptophan at its end. The sample originates from a study of blood T cells in healthy people across ages. A sample-barcoded 5' primer and a J-beta primer mix were used in a second PCR of roughly 7 to 11 cycles. TCRdb called the 5' RACE reads again in MiXCR, with one record for every CDR3 protein. This table holds some 1.8 million distinct CDR3 sequences, about 39% found once. The germline V gene has CDR1 SEHNR and CDR2 FQNEAQ (reference sequence). The CDR3 runs to 15 residues. The V end was cut by 5 bases, the J end by 1 base, with 14 bases between.

This chain uses TRBV7-9 with TRBJ2-5, with a possible D match to TRBD1 (6 bases). Sequencing was performed on blood. This sequence was found in a human donor in good health. The DNA of the CDR3 is TGTGCCAGCAGCCCAACCAGGGGAATCCAAGAGACCCAGTACTAC. Translating it yields CASSPTRGIQETQYY.